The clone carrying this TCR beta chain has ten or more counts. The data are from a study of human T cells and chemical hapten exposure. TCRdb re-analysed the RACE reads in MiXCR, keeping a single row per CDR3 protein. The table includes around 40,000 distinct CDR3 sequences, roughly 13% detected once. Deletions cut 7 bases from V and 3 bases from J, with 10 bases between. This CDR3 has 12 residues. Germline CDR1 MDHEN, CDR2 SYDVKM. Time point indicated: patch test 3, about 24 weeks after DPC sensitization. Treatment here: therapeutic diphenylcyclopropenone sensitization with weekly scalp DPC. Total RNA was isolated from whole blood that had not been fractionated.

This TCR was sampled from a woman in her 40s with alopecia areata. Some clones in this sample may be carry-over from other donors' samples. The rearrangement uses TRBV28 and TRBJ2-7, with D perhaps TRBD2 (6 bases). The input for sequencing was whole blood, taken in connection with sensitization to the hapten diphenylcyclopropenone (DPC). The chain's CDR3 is CASMWRGYEQYF. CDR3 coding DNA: TGTGCCAGCATGTGGCGGGGCTACGAGCAGTACTTC.